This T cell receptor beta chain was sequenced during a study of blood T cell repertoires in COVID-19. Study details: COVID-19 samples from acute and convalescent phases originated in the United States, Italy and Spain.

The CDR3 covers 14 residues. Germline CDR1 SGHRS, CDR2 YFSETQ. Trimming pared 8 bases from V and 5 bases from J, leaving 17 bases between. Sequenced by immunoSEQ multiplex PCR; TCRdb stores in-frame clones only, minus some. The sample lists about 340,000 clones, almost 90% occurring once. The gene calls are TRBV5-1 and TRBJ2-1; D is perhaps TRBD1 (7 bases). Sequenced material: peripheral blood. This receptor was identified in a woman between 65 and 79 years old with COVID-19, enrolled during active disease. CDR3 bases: TGCGCCAGTCTCCAGGGGGGCGGAAACAATGAGCAGTTCTTC. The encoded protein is CASLQGGGNNEQFF.